This TCR beta chain is drawn from a study of cytomegalovirus exposure and HLA in healthy donors. Unrecorded immune exposures were likely, despite nominal health at sampling. Both 60 Vbeta primers and 13 Jbeta primers went into the PCR. TCRdb keeps only in-frame clones here, not all; method: immunoSEQ multiplex PCR. The sample has roughly 230,000 clones, around 84% seen once. The germline CDR1 and CDR2 sequences are KGHSH and LQKENI. CDR3 length: 15 amino acids. Trimming took 3 bases from V and 0 from J, leaving 11 bases between them. The clonotype originates from a girl aged 2 to 9 in good health and CMV-seronegative. The specimen sequenced was PBMCs. The genes are TRBV18 and TRBJ2-5; a weak D match, TRBD2 (6 bases). The DNA for the CDR3 is TGTGCCAGCTCACCCGGGACTCTGTACCAAGAGACCCAGTACTTC. As protein: CASSPGTLYQETQYF.